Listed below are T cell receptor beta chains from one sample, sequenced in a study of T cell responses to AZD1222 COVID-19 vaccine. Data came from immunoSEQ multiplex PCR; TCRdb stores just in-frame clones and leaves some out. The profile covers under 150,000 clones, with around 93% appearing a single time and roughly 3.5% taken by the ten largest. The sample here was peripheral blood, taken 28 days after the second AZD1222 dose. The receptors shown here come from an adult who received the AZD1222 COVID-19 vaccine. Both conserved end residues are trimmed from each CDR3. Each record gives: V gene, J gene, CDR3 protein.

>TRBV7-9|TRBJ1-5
ASGHGRNQPQH
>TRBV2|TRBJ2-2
ASRPDRGTGELF
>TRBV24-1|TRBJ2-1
ATSDGTSGSFVEQF
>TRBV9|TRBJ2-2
ASSLYTGELF
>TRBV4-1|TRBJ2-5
ASRGGPPETQY
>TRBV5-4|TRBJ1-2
ASSPSAVNYGYT
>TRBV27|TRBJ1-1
ASSQLGGLMNTEAF
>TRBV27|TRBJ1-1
ASGRATEAF
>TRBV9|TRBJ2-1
ASSEGLEQTNEQF
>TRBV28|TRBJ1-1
ASRRGGTSTQRTEAF
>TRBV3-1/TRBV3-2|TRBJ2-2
ASSQEWGANTGELF
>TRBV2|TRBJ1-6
ASSEVSSPLH
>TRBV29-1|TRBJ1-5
SDRQGVQPQH
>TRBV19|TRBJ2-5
ASSPPQLYQETQY
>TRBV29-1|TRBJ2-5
SGGTFQETQY
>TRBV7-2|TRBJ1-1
ASSFPDSDGNTEAF
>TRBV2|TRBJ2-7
ASSSLPGQGSEQY
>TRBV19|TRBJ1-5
ASSKGRVYSNQPQH
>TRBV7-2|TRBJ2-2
ASSFGGSYSGELF
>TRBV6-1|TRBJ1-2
ASSEIGTNYGYT
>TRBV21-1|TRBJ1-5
ASSKAMGPQH
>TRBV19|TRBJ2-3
ASSTDSLDTQY
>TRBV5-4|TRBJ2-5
ASSLRETQY
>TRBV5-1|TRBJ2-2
ASRETSGTDGELF
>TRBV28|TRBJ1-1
ASTLDVGTEAF
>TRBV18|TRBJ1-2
ASSPTGTGGYGYT
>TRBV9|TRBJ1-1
ASTTGLNTEAF
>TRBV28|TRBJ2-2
ASSSPLHGSGSTRQELF
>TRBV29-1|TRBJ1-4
SVDGGTGAEKLF
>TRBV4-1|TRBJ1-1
ASSQGDRENTEAF
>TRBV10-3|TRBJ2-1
ATTRQGAAYNEQF
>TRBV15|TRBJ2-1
ATSLAGDREQF
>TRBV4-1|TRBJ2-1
ASSQDSDRVRVVRLDEQF
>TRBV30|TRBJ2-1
ASRTGGWDEQF
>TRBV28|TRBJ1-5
ASSFLGGISQPQH
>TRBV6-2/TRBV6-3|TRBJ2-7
ASSLQGEEGYYEQY
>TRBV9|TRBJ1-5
ASSSDSNQPQH
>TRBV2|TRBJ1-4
ASSPQGRSEKLF
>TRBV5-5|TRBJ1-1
ASSLSEGGAF
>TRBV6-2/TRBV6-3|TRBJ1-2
ASSYSIQGSGYT
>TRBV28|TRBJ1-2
ASLDRNYGYT
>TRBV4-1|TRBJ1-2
ASSQQTELIYGYT
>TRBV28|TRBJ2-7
ASTPGQTYEQY
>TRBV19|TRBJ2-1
ASSMIYGTSGMYNEQF
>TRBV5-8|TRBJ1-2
ASSFRPYPNYGYT
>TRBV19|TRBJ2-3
ASSRSQSSTDTQY
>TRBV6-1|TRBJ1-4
ASSEVQGGPDEKLF
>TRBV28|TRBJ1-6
ASSGDRQNSPLH
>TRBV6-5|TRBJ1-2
ASGASGTPPYT
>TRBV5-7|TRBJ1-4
ASFLTRPGDEKLF